This T cell receptor (beta chain) appears in the sequencing data of a study of tissue T cells after allogeneic stem cell transplantation. Trimming cost V 10 bases and J 4 bases, with 17 bases left between them. CDR1 and CDR2 (germline): LNHDA, SQIVND (reference sequence). The CDR3 length is 14 residues. The data were produced by immunoSEQ multiplex PCR, yet TCRdb's version contains in-frame clones alone and is incomplete. The table lists some 45,000 clones, 80% to 95% of them singletons. Study-level findings and limits: Few T cell clones were shared across patients, but motif clusters showed tissue-specific shared signatures.

With regard to this clone: As yet, its antigen is unknown.

The chain has TRBV19 and TRBJ1-3, with a possible D match to TRBD1 (5 bases). The receptor's source is a woman aged 35 to 69 who later had graft-versus-host disease after an allogeneic stem cell transplant. Specimen: blood, collected before transplantation. The chain's CDR3 is CATAGRGEGNTIYF. CDR3 nucleotides: TGTGCCACCGCCGGGAGGGGTGAAGGAAACACCATATATTTT.